The sequence of this T cell receptor beta chain was determined in a study of blood T cells in healthy people across ages. Study overall: For every two T cells, template switching captured about one barcoded beta molecule. Study observations and caveats: Diversity was higher, and naive CD4+ cells more numerous, in long-lived donors than in aged donors. Considered underestimates were the diversity estimates obtained from one million T cells.

Turning to this clonotype: Antigen unknown.

For the second PCR, which ran for roughly 7 to 11 cycles, a sample-barcoded 5' primer and a J-beta primer mix were used. TCRdb processed the 5' RACE reads anew with MiXCR; each CDR3 protein has one entry. The sample has roughly 800,000 distinct CDR3 sequences; roughly 50% are singletons. V was trimmed by 6 bases and J by 7 bases, leaving 28 bases between them. Germline-derived CDR1 and CDR2 are MNHEY and SMNVEV (reference sequence). The CDR3 spans 17 residues. The source is a young man in good health. The V and J genes are TRBV27 and TRBJ2-7; possible D gene TRBD1, 6 bases. The sequenced sample was blood. The CDR3 spells CASSNGWGLAGYNEQYF. CDR3 bases: TGTGCCAGCAGCAACGGTTGGGGGCTGGCGGGTTACAATGAGCAGTACTTC.